The rows below give T cell receptor beta chains drawn from one sample of a study of T cell responses to AZD1222 COVID-19 vaccine. Measured with immunoSEQ multiplex PCR; TCRdb has only the in-frame clones, and not every one. The sample holds 150,000 to 200,000 clones, around 86% seen once. The sequences come from peripheral blood, collected on day 0 of MenACWY control vaccination. These receptors came from an adult in good health. CDR3s include the opening cysteine and the closing phenylalanine or tryptophan. A D gene is named only where the DNA matches it firmly. Rows may omit the clone size; those that give it use once, few, many or a size class.

d_gene	v_gene	abundance	j_gene	CDR3aa	CDR3nt
TRBD1	TRBV9	.	TRBJ1-2	CASSPRTGDTYGYTF	TGTGCCAGCAGCCCCCGGACAGGGGATACCTATGGCTACACCTTC
.	TRBV6-6	.	TRBJ1-5	CASSPLNPTQHF	TGTGCCAGCAGTCCCCTAAACCCAACCCAGCATTTT
.	TRBV29-1	few	TRBJ1-1	CSVQNTEAFF	TGCAGCGTTCAGAACACTGAAGCTTTCTTT
.	TRBV30	.	TRBJ1-6	CACQPGRRNSPLHF	TGTGCCTGCCAACCGGGACGGAGGAATTCACCCCTCCACTTT
.	TRBV6-5	.	TRBJ1-1	CASRNGLNTEAFF	TGTGCCAGCAGAAATGGTTTGAACACTGAAGCTTTCTTT
.	TRBV7-9	.	TRBJ1-6	CASSPLGRDNSPLHF	TGTGCCAGCAGCCCGTTGGGTCGGGATAATTCACCCCTCCACTTT
.	TRBV3-1/TRBV3-2	.	TRBJ2-3	CASSATPGGRTDTQYF	TGTGCCAGCAGCGCAACCCCGGGGGGCCGCACAGATACGCAGTATTTT
.	TRBV27	.	TRBJ1-3	CASRNYAGNTIYF	TGTGCCAGCAGGAACTATGCGGGAAACACCATATATTTT
.	TRBV6-5	.	TRBJ1-1	CASTLNLRNTEAFF	TGTGCCAGCACACTGAATTTAAGGAACACTGAAGCTTTCTTT
TRBD1	TRBV19	.	TRBJ1-1	CASRNLDRGKNTEAFF	TGTGCCAGCAGGAACCTGGACAGGGGAAAGAACACTGAAGCTTTCTTT
TRBD1	TRBV24-1	.	TRBJ2-7	CATEGASYEQYF	TGTGCCACCGAGGGGGCGTCCTACGAGCAGTACTTC
.	TRBV3-1/TRBV3-2	.	TRBJ2-7	CASSRASRSYEQYF	TGTGCCAGCAGTCGCGCCTCCAGGTCCTACGAGCAGTACTTC